The source of this T cell receptor beta chain is a study of blood T cell repertoires in COVID-19. Study-level information: Sites in the United States, Italy and Spain provided acute and convalescent COVID-19 samples. T cells, B-cell-depleted T cells, or PBMCs provided the cDNA or gDNA that served as material.

CDR1 and CDR2 (germline): LNHDA, SQIVND (reference sequence). This CDR3 is 12 amino acids long. The V gene lost 7 bases and the J gene lost 1 base, with 7 bases spanning the gap. In the original workflow: Reference gene primer amplification gave nucleated cell count estimates. Using immunoSEQ multiplex PCR, the repertoire was profiled, and TCRdb retains in-frame clones only, with some absent. V and J calls and clone size are as listed in that table; D and trimming were resolved from the DNA. The sample carries around 140,000 clones, 88% recorded once. The rearrangement joins TRBV19 to TRBJ1-1; D gene ambiguous. This sequence was found in a woman in her fifties or sixties with acute or convalescent COVID-19. Sequencing was performed on peripheral blood. The CDR3 DNA reads TGTGCCAGTAAAACGGGGAACACTGAAGCTTTCTTT. Translation gives CASKTGNTEAFF. Full variable domain (remainder filled in from reference TRBV19 and TRBJ1-1): DGGITQSPKYLFRKEGQNVTLSCEQNLNHDAMYWYRQDPGQGLRLIYYSQIVNDFQKGDIAEGYSVSREKKESFPLTVTSAQKNPTAFYLCASKTGNTEAFFGQGTRLTVV.